A single sample is the source of the 12 T cell receptor beta chains below, sequenced in a study of molecular identifiers for immune sequencing clone quantification. From the PCR reads, TCRdb called clonotypes with MiXCR, one entry per CDR3 protein. The table shows 9,500 to 15,000 distinct CDR3 sequences, with 15% to 20% occurring only once. Sequenced sample: naive CD8+ T cells from blood, with Jurkat cell RNA spiked in. Subset defined: FACS-sorted CD8+CD4-CCR7+CD45RA+ naive T cells. These receptors originate from a human donor in good health. Some libraries in this study had Jurkat cell RNA spiked in.

This clonotype was found a few times. This may be a read error: a much more frequent sequence differs by one nucleotide. The conserved phenylalanine or tryptophan normally closing the CDR3 is absent here, so this likely arose from a read error. The CDR3 DNA sequence: TGTGCCAGCAGCCCCACAGGGGGCGAGCAGTACCTC. Translated, it gives CASSPTGGEQYL. The chain is built from TRBV7-9 and TRBJ2-7, with 8 positions matching TRBD1. This CDR3 is 12 amino acids long. The germline gives CDR1 SEHNR, CDR2 FQNEAQ (reference sequence). V dropped 5 bases and J dropped 6; count of bases not matched to a gene: 3.

Comment on this clonotype: A much larger clone lies one base from this, so it may be a read error. V gene TRBV14 combines with J gene TRBJ2-7; D gene ambiguous. Germline values: CDR1 SGHDN, CDR2 FVKESK. This CDR3 region has 13 residues. V lost 4 bases and J lost 6, with 13 bases in between. The CDR3 loop reads CASSPSLRGEQYF. The DNA of the CDR3 is TGTGCCAGCAGCCCATCGTTACGAGGCGAGCAGTACTTC.

Concerning this clonotype: A much larger clone sits a single nucleotide away, making a read error possible. This chain uses TRBV29-1 with TRBJ1-2; D is unresolved. The CDR3 has 17 residues. The germline V gene has CDR1 SQVTM and CDR2 ANQGSEA. The CDR3 here is CSVEGAVGREPGYGNTF. CDR3 nucleotides: TGCAGCGTTGAAGGGGCAGTAGGGAGGGAGCCCGGATATGGCAACACCTTC. Full variable domain (remainder filled in from reference TRBV29-1 and TRBJ1-2): SAVISQKPSRDICQRGTSLTIQCQVDSQVTMMFWYRQQPGQSLTLIATANQGSEATYESGFVIDKFPISRPNLTFSTLTVSNMSPEDSSIYLCSVEGAVGREPGYGNTFGSGTRLTVV.

This clonotype was seen at least ten times. This chain joins TRBV9 and TRBJ2-1; TRBD2 is a possible D gene (5 bases). There are 15 residues in the CDR3. Between the trimmed V and J ends, which lost 4 bases and 0 bases, there was a span of 11 bases. CDR1 is SGDLS and CDR2 is YYNGEE in the germline V gene. CDR3 sequence reads: CASSSEGASYNEQFF. The CDR3 DNA is TGTGCCAGCAGCTCCGAGGGTGCCTCCTACAATGAGCAGTTCTTC.

This clonotype was counted many times. The V call is TRBV4-2, the J call TRBJ2-7; a weak D match, TRBD2 (5 bases). Germline V gene sequence: CDR1 LGHNA, CDR2 YNFKEQ. The CDR3 loop spans 19 amino acids. Trimming stripped 3 bases from V and 0 bases from J, with 24 bases between. CDR3 amino acids: CASSHPSSTGSGYSYEQYF. Here the CDR3 DNA reads TGTGCCAGCAGCCACCCAAGCTCGACGGGCAGCGGTTACTCCTACGAGCAGTACTTC.

This clonotype was counted many times. The CDR3 loop reads CAWSLGISYEQYF. In DNA form, the CDR3 reads TGTGCCTGGAGTTTGGGTATTTCCTACGAGCAGTACTTC. The V gene is TRBV30, the J gene TRBJ2-7; D uncertain. There are 13 residues in the CDR3. Trimming removed 2 bases at V and 1 base at J, with 9 bases between. Per the germline V gene, CDR1 is GTSNPN and CDR2 is SVGIG (reference sequence).

With regard to this clonotype: This may stem from a read error, because a much larger clone lies one nucleotide away. This likely comes from a read error, as the CDR3 has no conserved phenylalanine or tryptophan at its end. CDR3 in amino acids: CASSPSGSYEQYL. CDR3 coding DNA: TGTGCCAGCAGCCCCAGCGGGAGCTACGAGCAGTACCTC. The genes are TRBV7-9 and TRBJ2-7, with 8 bases aligning to TRBD2. Germline lookup yields CDR1 SEHNR and CDR2 FQNEAQ (reference sequence). The CDR3 loop spans 13 amino acids. V was pared by 5 bases and J by 3 bases, with 3 bases of the junction left unmatched.

By sample fraction, this clonotype is medium-sized. The gene calls are TRBV7-9 and TRBJ2-3; TRBD2 matches at 7 bases. V gave up 6 bases and J gave up 5 bases; unmatched junction bases: 11. The CDR3 covers 15 residues. Germline V gives CDR1 SEHNR, CDR2 FQNEAQ (reference sequence). In DNA, the CDR3 is TGTGCCAGCAGGGAAGTACTAGCGATCGGAGATACGCAGTATTTT. Translation gives CASREVLAIGDTQYF. Filled out from reference TRBV7-9 and TRBJ2-3, the complete variable domain reads DTGVSQNPRHKITKRGQNVTFRCDPISEHNRLYWYRQTLGQGPEFLTYFQNEAQLEKSRLLSDRFSAERPKGSFSTLEIQRTEQGDSAMYLCASREVLAIGDTQYFGPGTRLTVL.

This clonotype was counted at least ten times. This chain uses TRBV6-5 with TRBJ1-5; TRBD1 might be the D (5 bases). V lost 5 bases and J 4 bases, leaving 18 bases between the germline ends. The germline CDR1 and CDR2 sequences are MNHEY and SVGAGI. CDR3 size: 16 residues. The CDR3 spells CASSPGVGDSNQPQHF. CDR3 bases: TGTGCCAGCAGTCCGGGTGTGGGGGACTCTAATCAGCCCCAGCATTTT.

This clonotype was observed a few times. A read error is possible here, since a much larger clone lies one base away. J is TRBJ2-3 and V is TRBV4-1; 7 nucleotides align to TRBD2. The CDR3 sequence is 15 residues long. The V gene end was trimmed by 5 bases and the J gene end by 0 bases; junction bases not matched to a gene: 5. Germline loops: CDR1 MGHRA, CDR2 YSYEKL. CDR3 in amino acids: CASSWRSGSTDTQYF. The CDR3 bases are TGCGCCAGCAGCTGGCGTAGCGGGAGCACAGATACGCAGTATTTT.

Remarks on this clonotype: A much larger clone differs from this one at a single base, so this may be a read error. The chain recombines TRBV18 with TRBJ2-2, with unresolved D. Germline values: CDR1 KGHSH, CDR2 LQKENI. V lost 5 bases, J lost 4 bases, and 8 bases lay in between. The CDR3 is made up of 13 amino acids. The CDR3 reads CASSSPATGELFF. In nucleotides, the CDR3 is TGTGCCAGCTCATCGCCAGCCACCGGGGAGCTGTTTTTT.

In this sample, this clonotype turned up many times. DNA for the CDR3: TGTGCCAGCAGCGACAGGCCCGGCGGGAGGGCCCAAGAGACCCAGTACTTC. Translation gives CASSDRPGGRAQETQYF. This rearrangement joins TRBV7-9 to TRBJ2-5; 9 bases agree with TRBD2. Germline-derived CDR1 and CDR2 are SEHNR and FQNEAQ (reference sequence). After removal of 5 bases from V and 1 base from J, the junction contained 11 bases not matched to a gene. The CDR3 has 17 amino acids.